The T cell receptor beta chain described here comes from a study of cytomegalovirus exposure and HLA in healthy donors. Broader study findings: Previously analyzed data showed that most TCR beta V segments were productive at a frequency of about 87% or about 30%. According to the study, some 160 TCR beta chains were cytomegalovirus-associated. Sequencing likely produced, as an artifact, a cluster of highly shared sequence variants.

Germline V lookup: CDR1 MNHEY, CDR2 SVGAGI. The CDR3 is 16 amino acids. With 0 bases clipped from V and 6 bases from J, the junction kept 6 bases outside the gene matches. The PCR employed 60 Vbeta primers together with 13 Jbeta primers. Per the original data handling: Approximately 87 million unique TCR beta chains, roughly 10 million shared, were counted in a later analysis. Assay used: immunoSEQ multiplex PCR; TCRdb lists only in-frame clones, some missing. The V and J calls and the clone size are those of that table, but D and trimming were determined from the DNA. The sample has some 150,000 clones; 76% are singletons. Concerning this clone: Its antigen is currently unknown.

The sequenced sample was PBMCs. The rearrangement joins TRBV6-5 to TRBJ2-3; 10 positions match TRBD2. This clonotype originated in a female donor in good health and CMV-seronegative. CDR3 bases: TGTGCCAGCAGTTACTCTCCTAGCGGGGGAACGGATACGCAGTATTTT. Translation gives CASSYSPSGGTDTQYF.